The clone carrying this T cell receptor (beta chain) occurred many times. Its antigen is not identified. One entry per CDR3 protein results from TCRdb running MiXCR on the 5' RACE reads. The sample has 500,000 to 650,000 distinct CDR3 sequences, roughly 5.3% seen once. The entry originates in a study of CD8 T cells in ankylosing spondylitis. This CDR3 comprises 12 residues. Germline V gene sequence: CDR1 SQVTM, CDR2 ANQGSEA. Trimming left V 5 bases short and J 1 base short, with 9 bases between. Study-level points and caveats: Among TCR beta sequences, a motif of roughly 8 highly homologous variants appeared characteristic of ankylosing spondylitis blood.

This sequence joins TRBV29-1 and TRBJ2-7; tentatively, D is TRBD1 (5 bases). The source of this sequence is a male donor with ankylosing spondylitis. Input material: blood, either unsorted or a sorted T cell fraction (not recorded which). CDR3 residues: CSVTTVSYEQYF. The CDR3 bases are TGCAGCGTTACGACAGTTTCCTACGAGCAGTACTTC.